This TCR beta chain was obtained from a study of T-cell reconstitution after alpha-beta-depleted transplantation in children (dated by TCRdb to the mid-2010s). Regarding the research as a whole: The study quantitatively tracked T-cell immune reconstitution after TCRalphabeta/CD19-depleted allogeneic hematopoietic cell transplantation in children using TCR repertoire profiling. What the work shows at the level of the full study, not this receptor alone: The apparently early recovery of alphabetaT-cell counts about two months after transplant reportedly depended on only several hundred rapidly expanded clones that came from non-depleted graft cells. The frequencies of hyperexpanded clones fell over the following months, and after one year, T-cell counts and TCRbeta diversity were mostly attributed to newly produced T cells. In some patients, the high TCRbeta diversity seen at day 60 was put down to recipient T cells and intrathymic progenitors that had survived conditioning.

Library creation used PCR. Data came from an Illumina HiSeq 2500. TCR library preparation used molecular barcoding, with unique molecular identifiers applied to normalize quantification of the TCRbeta repertoire. The public reads were run again by TCRdb, first through fastp at Q25 and then through MiXCR, and only productive beta chains were kept. Under each unique CDR3 protein, matching rows form one entry showing the most common genes and DNA. Present in this sample are fewer than 750,000 distinct CDR3 sequences, 20% to 30% of which were seen just once. Of the sample, under 45% is held by the ten largest clones. CDR1 and CDR2 are read off the germline V gene as ENHRY and SYGVKD. Inclusive of the bounding cysteine and phenylalanine, the CDR3 is 15 residues long. The DNA shown is the 45-base CDR3, in frame from base 1. The V and J ends are trimmed by 0 bases and 1 base, leaving 10 bases between them.

On this clonotype itself: Its specific antigen is unknown. Qualities for individual bases were not recorded, and no much larger clone is one base off.

The sample's treatment or condition label is to be understood as: allogeneic hematopoietic cell transplantation with graft depleted of TCRalphabeta T cells and CD19 B cells. The children who served as transplant recipients had been given grafts of TCRalphabeta/CD19-depleted allogeneic hematopoietic cells. The receptor comes from a boy under two years old with Wiskott-Aldrich syndrome, due to receive a stem cell transplant. The rearrangement combines TRBV10-3 with TRBJ2-7; a confident D gene designation cannot be given. The source was PBMCs, collected before TCRalphabeta/CD19-depleted stem cell transplant. CDR3 protein: CAISESSDGSYEQYF. The nucleotides are TGTGCCATCAGTGAGTCGAGTGACGGATCCTACGAGCAGTACTTC.